Listed below are T cell receptor beta chains from one sample, sequenced in a study of blood T cell repertoires in COVID-19. Method: immunoSEQ multiplex PCR; TCRdb's copy keeps in-frame clones and lacks some. The repertoire holds over 200,000 clones, about 88% seen once, with 1.5% to 2% in the top ten. The sequenced sample consisted of peripheral blood. The source is a man aged 35 to 55 with active or convalescent COVID-19. Each CDR3 is given with its conserved first and last residue. Fields, in order: J gene, V gene, D gene, CDR3 protein, CDR3 DNA. A D gene is named only where the DNA matches it firmly.

J gene: TRBJ1-5; V gene: TRBV28; D gene: NA; CDR3 protein: CASSPHRDTNQPQHF; CDR3 DNA: TGTGCCAGCAGCCCACACCGGGACACCAATCAGCCCCAGCATTTT
J gene: TRBJ2-7; V gene: TRBV7-2; D gene: NA; CDR3 protein: CASSFGSRGTYEQYF; CDR3 DNA: TGTGCCAGCAGCTTTGGCTCTAGAGGGACCTACGAGCAGTACTTC
J gene: TRBJ1-4; V gene: TRBV7-9; D gene: NA; CDR3 protein: CASSPGSFGDEKLFF; CDR3 DNA: TGTGCCAGCAGTCCCGGGAGTTTTGGGGACGAAAAACTGTTTTTT
J gene: TRBJ2-1; V gene: TRBV4-2; D gene: NA; CDR3 protein: CASSQLSGPLRYNEQFF; CDR3 DNA: TGTGCCAGCAGCCAACTCAGCGGGCCTCTTCGTTACAATGAGCAGTTCTTC
J gene: TRBJ2-5; V gene: TRBV9; D gene: TRBD2; CDR3 protein: CASSVPPGLAGDMETQYF; CDR3 DNA: TGTGCCAGCAGCGTTCCGCCGGGACTAGCGGGAGACATGGAGACCCAGTACTTC
J gene: TRBJ1-1; V gene: TRBV28; D gene: NA; CDR3 protein: CASSYRGARTEAFF; CDR3 DNA: TGTGCCAGCAGTTATCGGGGGGCGAGGACTGAAGCTTTCTTT
J gene: TRBJ1-2; V gene: TRBV30; D gene: NA; CDR3 protein: CAWSQNYGYTF; CDR3 DNA: TGTGCCTGGAGTCAAAACTATGGCTACACCTTC
J gene: TRBJ2-1; V gene: TRBV5-1; D gene: NA; CDR3 protein: CASSQEAGYVYNEQFF; CDR3 DNA: TGCGCCAGCAGCCAGGAGGCGGGGTACGTATACAATGAGCAGTTCTTC
J gene: TRBJ1-1; V gene: TRBV14; D gene: NA; CDR3 protein: CASSQARLPNTEAFF; CDR3 DNA: TGTGCCAGCAGCCAAGCTAGACTCCCGAACACTGAAGCTTTCTTT
J gene: TRBJ1-5; V gene: TRBV10-3; D gene: NA; CDR3 protein: CAISPSSQPQHF; CDR3 DNA: TGTGCCATCAGTCCCTCGTCGCAGCCCCAGCATTTT
J gene: TRBJ2-1; V gene: TRBV6-5; D gene: NA; CDR3 protein: CASSYSTGNEQFF; CDR3 DNA: TGTGCCAGCAGTTACTCGACAGGCAATGAGCAGTTCTTC
J gene: TRBJ1-2; V gene: TRBV29-1; D gene: TRBD1; CDR3 protein: CSVEDLGPGGNGYTF; CDR3 DNA: TGCAGCGTTGAAGATCTCGGGCCAGGGGGCAACGGCTACACCTTC
J gene: TRBJ2-7; V gene: TRBV5-4; D gene: TRBD1; CDR3 protein: CASSFAGDRSYEQYF; CDR3 DNA: TGTGCCAGCAGCTTCGCTGGGGACAGGTCCTACGAGCAGTACTTC
J gene: TRBJ2-6; V gene: TRBV19; D gene: NA; CDR3 protein: CASSLSGANVLTF; CDR3 DNA: TGTGCCAGTAGTCTCAGTGGGGCCAACGTCCTGACTTTC
J gene: TRBJ2-5; V gene: TRBV6-5; D gene: NA; CDR3 protein: CASTQWGEETQYF; CDR3 DNA: TGTGCCAGCACTCAATGGGGAGAAGAGACCCAGTACTTC
J gene: TRBJ1-2; V gene: TRBV19; D gene: NA; CDR3 protein: CASITNRDGYTF; CDR3 DNA: TGTGCCAGTATCACGAACAGGGATGGCTACACCTTC
J gene: TRBJ1-1; V gene: TRBV6-2/TRBV6-3; D gene: TRBD1; CDR3 protein: CASSRRRTGNTEAFF; CDR3 DNA: TGTGCCAGCAGTCGGCGCAGGACAGGGAACACTGAAGCTTTCTTT
J gene: TRBJ2-1; V gene: TRBV18; D gene: TRBD1; CDR3 protein: CASSPSQGKAIEQFF; CDR3 DNA: TGTGCCAGCTCACCCTCACAGGGGAAGGCGATAGAGCAGTTCTTC
J gene: TRBJ1-5; V gene: TRBV7-3; D gene: NA; CDR3 protein: CASSLPQRPTQPQHF; CDR3 DNA: TGTGCCAGCAGCTTACCTCAGCGACCCACTCAGCCCCAGCATTTT
J gene: TRBJ1-1; V gene: TRBV14; D gene: TRBD1; CDR3 protein: CASSHNRGLTEAFF; CDR3 DNA: TGTGCCAGCAGCCATAACAGGGGTCTCACTGAAGCTTTCTTT
J gene: TRBJ2-7; V gene: TRBV28; D gene: TRBD1; CDR3 protein: CASSIRTGSYEQYF; CDR3 DNA: TGTGCCAGCAGTATTCGGACAGGCTCCTACGAGCAGTACTTC
J gene: TRBJ1-1; V gene: TRBV6-1; D gene: NA; CDR3 protein: CASSESPSGTEAFF; CDR3 DNA: TGTGCCAGCAGTGAATCCCCGTCGGGCACTGAAGCTTTCTTT
J gene: TRBJ1-2; V gene: TRBV20-1; D gene: NA; CDR3 protein: CSARKGDGYTF; CDR3 DNA: TGCAGTGCTAGGAAAGGGGATGGCTACACCTTC
J gene: TRBJ2-7; V gene: TRBV11-2; D gene: NA; CDR3 protein: CASSSNRRSYEQYF; CDR3 DNA: TGTGCCAGCAGTTCAAACAGGCGGAGCTACGAGCAGTACTTC
J gene: TRBJ1-3; V gene: TRBV2; D gene: NA; CDR3 protein: CASSDPTQAGNTIYF; CDR3 DNA: TGTGCCAGCAGTGACCCGACGCAGGCTGGAAACACCATATATTTT
J gene: TRBJ2-5; V gene: TRBV28; D gene: TRBD1; CDR3 protein: CASSSAGTEKVQETQYF; CDR3 DNA: TGTGCCAGCAGTTCTGCTGGGACAGAAAAAGTCCAAGAGACCCAGTACTTC
J gene: TRBJ2-3; V gene: TRBV28; D gene: NA; CDR3 protein: CASSFRLSTDTQYF; CDR3 DNA: TGTGCCAGCAGTTTCCGTCTCAGCACAGATACGCAGTATTTT
J gene: TRBJ2-7; V gene: TRBV5-1; D gene: TRBD1; CDR3 protein: CASSRTGGNYEQYF; CDR3 DNA: TGCGCCAGCAGCCGGACAGGGGGCAATTACGAGCAGTACTTC
J gene: TRBJ2-5; V gene: TRBV19; D gene: NA; CDR3 protein: CASSRDNSETQYF; CDR3 DNA: TGTGCCAGTAGTCGGGACAACTCGGAGACCCAGTACTTC
J gene: TRBJ1-1; V gene: TRBV7-9; D gene: NA; CDR3 protein: CASSLKGISTEAFF; CDR3 DNA: TGTGCCAGCAGCCTTAAGGGGATTTCAACTGAAGCTTTCTTT
J gene: TRBJ1-3; V gene: TRBV6-7; D gene: NA; CDR3 protein: CASSYPRAHSGNTIYF; CDR3 DNA: TGTGCCAGCAGTTACCCCCGCGCCCACTCTGGAAACACCATATATTTT
J gene: TRBJ2-1; V gene: TRBV6-2/TRBV6-3; D gene: TRBD2; CDR3 protein: CASSRTSGGYNEQFF; CDR3 DNA: TGTGCCAGCAGCCGCACTAGCGGGGGATACAATGAGCAGTTCTTC
J gene: TRBJ2-2; V gene: TRBV7-2; D gene: NA; CDR3 protein: CASSQRQAGELFF; CDR3 DNA: TGTGCCAGCAGCCAACGACAGGCCGGGGAGCTGTTTTTT